Presented here are 9 T cell receptor beta chains from one specimen sequenced in a study of shared clonotypes between healthy human individuals. Sequencing was performed with immunoSEQ multiplex PCR; in TCRdb, only in-frame clones are kept and a portion is missing. Altogether 600,000 to 750,000 clones are present, just under 75% being singletons, with the ten largest covering approximately 1.7%. Sequencing was carried out using memory CD4+ T cells sorted from blood. Subset specified: CD45RA-negative fraction. These receptors were taken from a young woman in good health.

V and J are TRBV29-1 and TRBJ1-5, with TRBD1 identical over 8 bases. After removal of 7 bases from V and 3 bases from J, the junction contained 5 bases not matched to a gene. CDR3 length: 13 residues. Germline CDR1 is SQVTM and CDR2 is ANQGSEA. The CDR3 is CSARTGSNQPQHF. CDR3 nucleotide sequence: TGCAGCGCCCGGACAGGGTCCAATCAGCCCCAGCATTTT.

The gene calls are TRBV5-1 and TRBJ2-5, with D perhaps TRBD1 (6 bases). Germline assignment: CDR1 SGHRS and CDR2 YFSETQ. Trimming removed 4 bases from V and 9 bases from J, with 16 bases in between. The length of the CDR3 is 13 residues. The CDR3 sequence: CASSTRDQGSQYF. DNA of the CDR3: TGCGCCAGCAGCACCCGGGATCAGGGGTCCCAGTACTTC.

This chain uses TRBV14 with TRBJ2-7, with 10 positions matching TRBD1. The CDR3 has 13 amino acids. From germline, CDR1 is SGHDN and CDR2 FVKESK. The J segment lost 1 base and the V segment lost 8 bases, leaving 2 bases of the junction unmatched. The CDR3 DNA sequence: TGTGCCAGCGGGACAGGGGTATCCTACGAGCAGTACTTC. This sequence encodes CASGTGVSYEQYF.

Worth noting for this clone: Other nucleotide sequences from this sample produce the same CDR3. The chain carries TRBV28 and TRBJ2-7, with 11 bases lining up with TRBD2. The CDR3 is 15 amino acids. With 4 bases clipped from V and 2 bases from J, the junction kept 4 bases outside the gene matches. Germline V lookup: CDR1 MDHEN, CDR2 SYDVKM. The CDR3 sequence: CASSSLAGGAYEQYF. CDR3 sequence (DNA): TGTGCCAGCAGTTCGCTAGCGGGAGGTGCCTACGAGCAGTACTTC.

The genes are TRBV6-5 and TRBJ1-2, with TRBD1 identical over 8 bases. The junction had 7 bases not matched to a gene; V was cut back by 2 bases and J by 5 bases. In germline, CDR1 is MNHEY, CDR2 SVGAGI. The CDR3 loop spans 15 amino acids. CDR3 amino acids: CASSYDSRGRYGYTF. In DNA, the CDR3 is TGTGCCAGCAGTTACGATTCCAGGGGGCGATATGGCTACACCTTC.

The table lists this clone with many counts. This sample includes further DNA sequences coding for the same CDR3. The V call is TRBV18, the J call TRBJ2-3; D call uncertain. The germline V and J ends were trimmed by 5 bases and 0 bases, with 3 bases remaining between them. The CDR3 contains 12 residues. Looked up from germline, CDR1 is KGHSH and CDR2 is LQKENI. For the CDR3, the DNA is TGTGCCAGCTCATTCAGCACAGATACGCAGTATTTT. Its protein product is CASSFSTDTQYF.

The V and J genes are TRBV11-3 and TRBJ2-3; tentatively, D is TRBD1 or TRBD2 (5 bases each). V was cut by 5 bases and J by 2 bases, with 11 bases left in between. The germline gives CDR1 SGHNT, CDR2 YENEEA. The CDR3 is 14 amino acids. In DNA, the CDR3 is TGTGCCAGCAGCACAGGAGGTAACACAGATACGCAGTATTTT. It is translated as CASSTGGNTDTQYF. Combining the CDR3 with reference TRBV11-3 and TRBJ2-3 gives the whole variable domain EAGVVQSPRYKIIEKKQPVAFWCNPISGHNTLYWYLQNLGQGPELLIRYENEEAVDDSQLPKDRFSAERLKGVDSTLKIQPAELGDSAVYLCASSTGGNTDTQYFGPGTRLTVL.

J is TRBJ1-1 and V is TRBV30; D gene uncertain. The V end lost 3 bases, the J end lost 5 bases, and 13 bases lay between the germline ends. The CDR3 length is 13 residues. Looked up from germline, CDR1 is GTSNPN and CDR2 is SVGIG (reference sequence). CDR3 sequence: CAWRYLIGTEAFF. The CDR3 region has the DNA TGTGCCTGGAGATACCTCATAGGAACTGAAGCTTTCTTT.

As for this clone: At the DNA level, this CDR3 is encoded by other sequences in the same sample as well. V is TRBV28 and J is TRBJ2-7; TRBD1 agrees at 8 bases. J was trimmed by 3 bases and V by 3 bases; bases with no gene match: 4. The CDR3 has 14 amino acids. Germline loops: CDR1 MDHEN, CDR2 SYDVKM. This chain's CDR3 is CASSFPGGVYEQYF. The CDR3 DNA is TGTGCCAGCAGTTTCCCAGGGGGCGTCTACGAGCAGTACTTC.